This is a list of T cell receptor beta chains from one sample in a study of blood T cell repertoires in COVID-19. The method was immunoSEQ multiplex PCR; TCRdb's version includes in-frame clones alone and lacks a portion of them. The table records about 100,000 clones, roughly nine tenths of them present only once. The sample consisted of peripheral blood. The receptors derive from a middle-aged man with active or convalescent COVID-19. CDR3s include the opening cysteine and the closing phenylalanine or tryptophan. A D gene is named only where the DNA matches it firmly. Clone size is not always given. Where it is, it says once, few, many or a class for expanded clones.

v_gene: TRBV7-2; d_gene: .; len: 12; abundance: .; j_gene: TRBJ1-3; CDR3nt: TGTGCCACCCGAATTAGTGGAAACACCATATATTTT; CDR3aa: CATRISGNTIYF
v_gene: TRBV19; d_gene: .; len: 14; abundance: .; j_gene: TRBJ2-5; CDR3nt: TGTGCCAGTAGTATAACGGTTTTCGGGGAGACCCAGTACTTC; CDR3aa: CASSITVFGETQYF
v_gene: TRBV3-1/TRBV3-2; d_gene: .; len: 17; abundance: once; j_gene: TRBJ1-4; CDR3nt: TGTGCCAGCAGCCAAGCCGGTCTCGGGGGAACTAATGAAAAACTGTTTTTT; CDR3aa: CASSQAGLGGTNEKLFF
v_gene: TRBV9; d_gene: .; len: 15; abundance: .; j_gene: TRBJ2-5; CDR3nt: TGTGCCAGCAGCGTAGCACGGGGGGCGGAAGGGACCCAGTACTTC; CDR3aa: CASSVARGAEGTQYF
v_gene: TRBV6-5; d_gene: .; len: 15; abundance: .; j_gene: TRBJ1-5; CDR3nt: TGTGCCAGCAGAACCTCAACAGGGAGCAATCAGCCCCAGCATTTT; CDR3aa: CASRTSTGSNQPQHF
v_gene: TRBV5-1; d_gene: .; len: 14; abundance: .; j_gene: TRBJ1-1; CDR3nt: TGCGCCAGCAGCTTGGCTATCGGCGGACTAGAAGCTTTCTTT; CDR3aa: CASSLAIGGLEAFF
v_gene: TRBV7-3; d_gene: TRBD2; len: 14; abundance: few; j_gene: TRBJ2-1; CDR3nt: TGTGCCAGCAGCTCGGGACTAGCGGGAGATGAGCAGTTCTTC; CDR3aa: CASSSGLAGDEQFF
v_gene: TRBV6-5; d_gene: TRBD1; len: 14; abundance: .; j_gene: TRBJ2-7; CDR3nt: TGTGCCAGTACCGACAGACAGGGCTCCTACGAGCAGTACTTC; CDR3aa: CASTDRQGSYEQYF
v_gene: TRBV28; d_gene: .; len: 16; abundance: .; j_gene: TRBJ2-1; CDR3nt: TGTGCCAGCAGTTCATCTAGCGCTAGCTCCTACAATGAGCAGTTCTTC; CDR3aa: CASSSSSASSYNEQFF
v_gene: TRBV5-4; d_gene: .; len: 12; abundance: once; j_gene: TRBJ2-7; CDR3nt: TGTGCCAGCAGCCCCAAGCTTTCCGAGCAGTACTTC; CDR3aa: CASSPKLSEQYF
v_gene: TRBV7-7; d_gene: TRBD2; len: 14; abundance: .; j_gene: TRBJ2-5; CDR3nt: TGTGCTAGCAACCCTAGCGGGAGCCAAGAGACCCAGTACTTC; CDR3aa: CASNPSGSQETQYF
v_gene: TRBV29-1; d_gene: TRBD2; len: 16; abundance: .; j_gene: TRBJ2-7; CDR3nt: TGCAGCGTTGTAGGTTCTGCTAGCGGGAGTCTCTACGAGCAGTACTTC; CDR3aa: CSVVGSASGSLYEQYF
v_gene: TRBV5-1; d_gene: TRBD1; len: 15; abundance: .; j_gene: TRBJ1-6; CDR3nt: TGCGCCAGCAGCTCGGGACAGGCCCTTGATTCACCCCTCCACTTT; CDR3aa: CASSSGQALDSPLHF
v_gene: TRBV18; d_gene: .; len: 15; abundance: .; j_gene: TRBJ2-5; CDR3nt: TGTGCCAGCTCACCACGGTCAGGGGCAGGCGAGACCCAGTACTTC; CDR3aa: CASSPRSGAGETQYF
v_gene: TRBV6-5; d_gene: .; len: 11; abundance: .; j_gene: TRBJ2-7; CDR3nt: TGTGCCAGTGGTCTTGGAGGCGAGCAGTACTTC; CDR3aa: CASGLGGEQYF
v_gene: TRBV19; d_gene: .; len: 15; abundance: .; j_gene: TRBJ1-1; CDR3nt: .; CDR3aa: CASTSGRYPGGEAFF
v_gene: TRBV3-1/TRBV3-2; d_gene: .; len: 12; abundance: .; j_gene: TRBJ2-7; CDR3nt: TGTGCCAGCAGCCACACGACAAACGAGCAGTACTTC; CDR3aa: CASSHTTNEQYF
v_gene: TRBV2; d_gene: .; len: 16; abundance: .; j_gene: TRBJ2-3; CDR3nt: TGTGCCAGCAGTGTTGCCCGACTGCCCAGATATTTGTCGCAGTATTTT; CDR3aa: CASSVARLPRYLSQYF
v_gene: TRBV27; d_gene: TRBD1; len: 15; abundance: once; j_gene: TRBJ1-5; CDR3nt: TGTGCCAGCAGGGGGGACAGGGAGAGTGGTCAGCCCCAGCATTTT; CDR3aa: CASRGDRESGQPQHF
v_gene: TRBV29-1; d_gene: .; len: 12; abundance: once; j_gene: TRBJ2-5; CDR3nt: TGCAGCGTTGTCGAGGGCTTGGAGACCCAGTACTTC; CDR3aa: CSVVEGLETQYF
v_gene: TRBV3-1/TRBV3-2; d_gene: .; len: 14; abundance: .; j_gene: TRBJ1-1; CDR3nt: TGTGCCAGCAGCCAACGGGAGGACCGGACTGAAGCTTTCTTT; CDR3aa: CASSQREDRTEAFF
v_gene: TRBV28; d_gene: .; len: 16; abundance: .; j_gene: TRBJ1-1; CDR3nt: TGTGCCAGCAGTTTAAGGGGGAGGGGTGCGAACACTGAAGCTTTCTTT; CDR3aa: CASSLRGRGANTEAFF
v_gene: TRBV7-2; d_gene: TRBD1; len: 16; abundance: once; j_gene: TRBJ2-7; CDR3nt: TGTGCCAGCAGCATGGGACAGCTTAGCGTTTCCTACGAGCAGTACTTC; CDR3aa: CASSMGQLSVSYEQYF
v_gene: TRBV6-5; d_gene: .; len: 13; abundance: .; j_gene: TRBJ1-5; CDR3nt: TGTGCCAGCACCCCAGAACGCAATCAGCCCCAGCATTTT; CDR3aa: CASTPERNQPQHF
v_gene: TRBV27; d_gene: .; len: 14; abundance: .; j_gene: TRBJ2-7; CDR3nt: TGTGCCAGCGGAGGGGACAGTCGACCCTACGAGCAGTACTTC; CDR3aa: CASGGDSRPYEQYF
v_gene: TRBV11-2; d_gene: TRBD2; len: 14; abundance: .; j_gene: TRBJ2-1; CDR3nt: TGTGCCAGCAGCTTAGGGACTAGCATCGATGAGCAGTTCTTC; CDR3aa: CASSLGTSIDEQFF
v_gene: TRBV6-5; d_gene: .; len: 15; abundance: .; j_gene: TRBJ1-3; CDR3nt: TGTGCCAGCAGAGGAGCAGTTTCCTCTGGAAACACCATATATTTT; CDR3aa: CASRGAVSSGNTIYF
v_gene: TRBV11-2; d_gene: TRBD2; len: 17; abundance: .; j_gene: TRBJ2-7; CDR3nt: TGTGCCAGCAGCCAGACGGGACTAGCGGGGAGCTCCTACGAGCAGTACTTC; CDR3aa: CASSQTGLAGSSYEQYF
v_gene: TRBV30; d_gene: TRBD2; len: 16; abundance: .; j_gene: TRBJ2-3; CDR3nt: TGTGCCTGGAAGAGGGGACTAGCGGGAGAAAGGGGTACGCAGTATTTT; CDR3aa: CAWKRGLAGERGTQYF
v_gene: TRBV27; d_gene: TRBD1; len: 12; abundance: .; j_gene: TRBJ1-2; CDR3nt: TGTGCCAGCAGGGCGACAGGGGTTGGCTACACCTTC; CDR3aa: CASRATGVGYTF
v_gene: TRBV19; d_gene: TRBD1; len: 15; abundance: .; j_gene: TRBJ1-1; CDR3nt: TGTGCCAGTAGGACAGGGGGCGCAGTTAACACTGAAGCTTTCTTT; CDR3aa: CASRTGGAVNTEAFF
v_gene: TRBV7-2; d_gene: TRBD1; len: 15; abundance: .; j_gene: TRBJ2-4; CDR3nt: TGTGCCAGCAGTTACAGGGGGCTCACCAAAAACATTCAGTACTTC; CDR3aa: CASSYRGLTKNIQYF
v_gene: TRBV10-3; d_gene: .; len: 12; abundance: .; j_gene: TRBJ2-1; CDR3nt: TGTGCCATCAGTGAATTCTCGGATGAGCAGTTCTTC; CDR3aa: CAISEFSDEQFF
v_gene: TRBV28; d_gene: TRBD1; len: 12; abundance: .; j_gene: TRBJ2-7; CDR3nt: TGTGCCAGCAAGGGGGCCGCCTACGAGCAGTACTTC; CDR3aa: CASKGAAYEQYF
v_gene: TRBV30; d_gene: .; len: 16; abundance: .; j_gene: TRBJ1-3; CDR3nt: TGTGCCTGGAGTTTGAGGGGGGGACTTTCTGGAAACACCATATATTTT; CDR3aa: CAWSLRGGLSGNTIYF
v_gene: TRBV5-6; d_gene: TRBD1; len: 14; abundance: .; j_gene: TRBJ1-1; CDR3nt: TGTGCCAGCAGCTTAGGGACAGGGGGCGCGAGAGCTTTCTTT; CDR3aa: CASSLGTGGARAFF
v_gene: TRBV9; d_gene: .; len: 15; abundance: .; j_gene: TRBJ2-1; CDR3nt: TGTGCCAGCAGCGAGGGGAACGTCCCGACCAATGAGCAGTTCTTC; CDR3aa: CASSEGNVPTNEQFF
v_gene: TRBV5-4; d_gene: TRBD1; len: 15; abundance: .; j_gene: TRBJ1-1; CDR3nt: TGTGCCAGCAGCTACGGGACAGGGGGCGGGTCTGAAGCTTTCTTT; CDR3aa: CASSYGTGGGSEAFF
v_gene: TRBV7-9; d_gene: TRBD1; len: 15; abundance: once; j_gene: TRBJ2-7; CDR3nt: TGTGCCAGCAGCCCGGGGACAGGGAGCTCCTACGAGCAGTACTTC; CDR3aa: CASSPGTGSSYEQYF
v_gene: TRBV7-9; d_gene: .; len: 16; abundance: once; j_gene: TRBJ2-3; CDR3nt: TGTGCCAGCAGCCTTGTTACGGCGGCTAGGGGCGATACGCAGTATTTT; CDR3aa: CASSLVTAARGDTQYF
v_gene: TRBV20-1; d_gene: .; len: 15; abundance: .; j_gene: TRBJ2-3; CDR3nt: TGCAGTGCTAGTCACTCGGGACTGTCCACAGATACGCAGTATTTT; CDR3aa: CSASHSGLSTDTQYF
v_gene: TRBV7-2; d_gene: TRBD2; len: 16; abundance: .; j_gene: TRBJ2-3; CDR3nt: TGTGCCAGCAGCCTACTAGCGACTTCCCGCACAGATACGCAGTATTTT; CDR3aa: CASSLLATSRTDTQYF